One TCR beta chain is described in this entry. Its antigen is not known. In the same sample, other DNA sequences code for this CDR3. These data originate in a study of shared clonotypes between healthy human individuals. General observations from the study: Apart from blood, nothing was sampled; tissue repertoires likely differ. The study found lower generation probabilities in non-shared clonotypes than in those shared by all four donors.

Clones were read by immunoSEQ multiplex PCR, and TCRdb kept only the in-frame ones, dropping some. The sample has around 2.1 million clones, about 94% seen once. V was trimmed by 4 bases and J by 0 bases, leaving 9 bases between them. In germline, CDR1 is MGHRA, CDR2 YSYEKL. CDR3 length equals 14 residues. Investigators divided CD4+ cells into CD45RA+ naive and CD45RA-negative memory subsets. Sequences were obtained from naive CD4+ T cells sorted from blood. The subset is: CD45RA+ positively selected. The chain recombines TRBV4-1 with TRBJ1-1, with D perhaps TRBD1 (5 bases). The sequence came from a young man in good health. The CDR3 spells CASSRAQVNTEAFF. The CDR3 DNA follows: TGCGCCAGCAGCCGAGCACAGGTGAACACTGAAGCTTTCTTT.